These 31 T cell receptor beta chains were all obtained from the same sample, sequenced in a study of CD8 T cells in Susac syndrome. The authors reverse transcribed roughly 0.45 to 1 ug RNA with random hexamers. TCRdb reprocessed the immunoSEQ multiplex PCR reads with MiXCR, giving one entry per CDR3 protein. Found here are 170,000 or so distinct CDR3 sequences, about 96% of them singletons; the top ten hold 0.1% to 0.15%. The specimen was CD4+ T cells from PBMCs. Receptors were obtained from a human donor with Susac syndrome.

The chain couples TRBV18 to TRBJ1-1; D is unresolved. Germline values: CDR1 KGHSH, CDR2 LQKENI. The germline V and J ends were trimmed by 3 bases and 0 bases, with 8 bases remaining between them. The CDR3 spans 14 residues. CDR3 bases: TGTGCCAGCTCACCGGTAGGCATGAACACTGAAGCTTTCTTT. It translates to CASSPVGMNTEAFF. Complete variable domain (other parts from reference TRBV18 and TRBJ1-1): NAGVMQNPRHLVRRRGQEARLRCSPMKGHSHVYWYRQLPEEGLKFMVYLQKENIIDESGMPKERFSAEFPKEGPSILRIQQVVRGDSAAYFCASSPVGMNTEAFFGQGTRLTVV.

The CDR3 bases are TGTGCCACCTCTACTGCGGGACTCGACTACAATGAGCAGTTCTTC. Translation: CATSTAGLDYNEQFF. This rearrangement joins TRBV6-5 to TRBJ2-1; tentative D call: TRBD2 (6 bases). Trimming cost V 10 bases and J 3 bases, with 19 bases left between them. This CDR3 is 15 amino acids long. Germline CDR1 and CDR2: MNHEY and SVGAGI.

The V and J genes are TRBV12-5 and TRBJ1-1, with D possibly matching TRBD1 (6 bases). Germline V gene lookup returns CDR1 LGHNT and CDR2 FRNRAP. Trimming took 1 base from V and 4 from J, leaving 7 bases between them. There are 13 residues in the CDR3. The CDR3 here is CASGLGGATEAFF. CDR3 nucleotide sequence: TGTGCTAGTGGTTTGGGGGGGGCCACTGAAGCTTTCTTT.

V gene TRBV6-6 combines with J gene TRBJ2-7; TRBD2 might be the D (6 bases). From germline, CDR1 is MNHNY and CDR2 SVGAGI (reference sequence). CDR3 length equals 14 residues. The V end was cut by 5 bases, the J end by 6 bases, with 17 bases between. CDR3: CASSNPRDLAEQYF. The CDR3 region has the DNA TGTGCCAGCAGTAACCCTCGGGACTTGGCCGAGCAGTACTTC.

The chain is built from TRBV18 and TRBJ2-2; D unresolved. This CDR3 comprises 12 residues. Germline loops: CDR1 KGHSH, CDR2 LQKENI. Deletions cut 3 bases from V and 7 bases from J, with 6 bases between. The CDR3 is CASSPNFGELFF. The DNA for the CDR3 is TGTGCCAGCTCACCGAACTTCGGGGAGCTGTTTTTT.

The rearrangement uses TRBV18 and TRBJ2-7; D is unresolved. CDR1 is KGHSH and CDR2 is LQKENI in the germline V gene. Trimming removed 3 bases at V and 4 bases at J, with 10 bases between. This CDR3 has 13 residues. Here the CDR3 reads CASSPQVGYEQYV. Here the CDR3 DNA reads TGTGCCAGCTCACCTCAGGTGGGATACGAGCAGTACGTC.

The CDR3 DNA sequence: TGCAGCGTTGAAGACCCCTCAGAGGGGAATGAGCAGTTCTTC. Protein sequence: CSVEDPSEGNEQFF. The chain has TRBV29-1 and TRBJ2-1, with D perhaps TRBD1 or TRBD2 (5 bases each). CDR1 and CDR2 (germline): SQVTM, ANQGSEA. CDR3 length: 14 residues. The V and J ends lost 0 bases and 7 bases respectively, with 13 bases between them.

In DNA, the CDR3 is TGCGCCAGCAGCTTGTCCCCCACCGGGGGGGGCCAAGAGACCCAGTACTTC. Translating gives CASSLSPTGGGQETQYF. The rearrangement joins TRBV5-1 to TRBJ2-5, with 8 bases lining up with TRBD2. The germline V gene encodes CDR1 SGHRS and CDR2 YFSETQ. The CDR3 runs 17 residues. V lost 1 base and J lost 1; bases outside the gene matches: 9.

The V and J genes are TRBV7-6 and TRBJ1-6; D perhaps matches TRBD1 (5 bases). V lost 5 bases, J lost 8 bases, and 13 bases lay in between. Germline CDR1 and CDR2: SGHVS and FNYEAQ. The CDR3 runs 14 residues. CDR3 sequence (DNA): TGTGCCAGCAGCCTCGGGACGGGTCATTCACCCCTCCACTTT. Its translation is CASSLGTGHSPLHF. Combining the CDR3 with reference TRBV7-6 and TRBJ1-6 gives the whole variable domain GAGVSQSPRYKVTKRGQDVALRCDPISGHVSLYWYRQALGQGPEFLTYFNYEAQQDKSGLPNDRFSAERPEGSISTLTIQRTEQRDSAMYRCASSLGTGHSPLHFGNGTRLTVT.

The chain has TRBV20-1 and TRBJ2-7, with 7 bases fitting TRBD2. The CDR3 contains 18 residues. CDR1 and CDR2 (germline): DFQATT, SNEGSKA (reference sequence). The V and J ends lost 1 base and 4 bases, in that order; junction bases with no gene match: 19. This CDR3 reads CSARVNQRSGGSIYEQYF. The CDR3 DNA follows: TGCAGTGCTAGAGTTAATCAAAGATCGGGCGGGAGTATATACGAGCAGTACTTC.

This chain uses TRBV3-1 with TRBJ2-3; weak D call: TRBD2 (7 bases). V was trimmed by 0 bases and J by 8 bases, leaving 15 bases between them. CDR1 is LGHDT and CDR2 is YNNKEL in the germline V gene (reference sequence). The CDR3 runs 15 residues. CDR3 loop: CASSQDREGGRTQYF. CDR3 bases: TGTGCCAGCAGCCAAGATAGGGAGGGGGGGCGTACGCAGTATTTT.

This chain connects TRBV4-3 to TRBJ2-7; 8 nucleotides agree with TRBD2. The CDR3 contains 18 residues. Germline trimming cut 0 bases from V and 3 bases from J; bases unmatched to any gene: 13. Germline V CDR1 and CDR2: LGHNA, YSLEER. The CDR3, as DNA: TGCGCCAGCAGCCAAGACCGCCCTCCAGCGGGAGTGATCTACGAGCAGTACTTC. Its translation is CASSQDRPPAGVIYEQYF.

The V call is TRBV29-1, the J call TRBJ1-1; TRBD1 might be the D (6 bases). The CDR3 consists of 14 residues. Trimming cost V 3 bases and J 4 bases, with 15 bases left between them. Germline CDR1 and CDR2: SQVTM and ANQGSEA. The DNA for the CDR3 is TGCAGCGTTGAGATACAGGGCCATACCACTGAAGCTTTCTTT. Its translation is CSVEIQGHTTEAFF.

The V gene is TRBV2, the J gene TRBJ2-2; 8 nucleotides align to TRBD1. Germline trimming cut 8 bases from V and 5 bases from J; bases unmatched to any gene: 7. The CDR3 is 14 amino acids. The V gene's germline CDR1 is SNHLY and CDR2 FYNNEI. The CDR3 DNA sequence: TGTGCCAGCCGCGGACAGGGAGGTACCGGGGAGCTGTTTTTT. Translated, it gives CASRGQGGTGELFF.

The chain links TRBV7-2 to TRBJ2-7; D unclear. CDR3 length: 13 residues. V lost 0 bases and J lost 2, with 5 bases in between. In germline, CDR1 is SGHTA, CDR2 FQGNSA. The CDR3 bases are TGTGCCAGCAGCTTAGCGGGTGCCTACGAGCAGTACGTC. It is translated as CASSLAGAYEQYV.

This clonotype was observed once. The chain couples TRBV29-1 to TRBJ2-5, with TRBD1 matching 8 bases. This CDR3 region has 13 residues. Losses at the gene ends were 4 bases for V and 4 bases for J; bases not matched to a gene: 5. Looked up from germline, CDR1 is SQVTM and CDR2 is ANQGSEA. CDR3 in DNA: TGCAGCGTTGCGCAGGGGGCGGCAGAGACCCAGTACTTC. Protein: CSVAQGAAETQYF.

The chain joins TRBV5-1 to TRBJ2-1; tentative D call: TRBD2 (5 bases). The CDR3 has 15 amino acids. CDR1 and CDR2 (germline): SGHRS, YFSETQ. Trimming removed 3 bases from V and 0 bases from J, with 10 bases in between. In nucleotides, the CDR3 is TGCGCCAGCAGCTCAGCGGTTCGCTCCTACAATGAGCAGTTCTTC. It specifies CASSSAVRSYNEQFF.

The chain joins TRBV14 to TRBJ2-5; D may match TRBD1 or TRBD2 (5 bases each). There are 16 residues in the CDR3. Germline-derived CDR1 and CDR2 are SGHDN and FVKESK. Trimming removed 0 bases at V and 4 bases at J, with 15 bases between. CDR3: CASSQEWGSAGETQYF. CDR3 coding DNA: TGTGCCAGCAGCCAAGAATGGGGCTCGGCGGGAGAGACCCAGTACTTC.

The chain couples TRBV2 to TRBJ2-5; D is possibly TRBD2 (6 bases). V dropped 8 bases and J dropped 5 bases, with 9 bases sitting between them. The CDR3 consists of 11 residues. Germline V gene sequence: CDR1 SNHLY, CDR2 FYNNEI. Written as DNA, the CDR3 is TGTGCCAGCCGACTAGTGGAGACCCAGTACTTC. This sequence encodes CASRLVETQYF.

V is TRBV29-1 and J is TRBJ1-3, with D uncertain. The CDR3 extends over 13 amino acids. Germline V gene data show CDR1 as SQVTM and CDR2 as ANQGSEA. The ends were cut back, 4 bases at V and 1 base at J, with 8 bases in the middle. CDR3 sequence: CSVAPRSGNTIYF. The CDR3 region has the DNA TGCAGCGTTGCCCCCCGTTCTGGAAACACCATATATTTT.

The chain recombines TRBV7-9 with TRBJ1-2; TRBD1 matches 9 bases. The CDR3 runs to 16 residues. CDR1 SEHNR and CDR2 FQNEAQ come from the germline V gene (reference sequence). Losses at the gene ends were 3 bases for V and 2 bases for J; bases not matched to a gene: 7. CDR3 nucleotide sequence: TGTGCCAGCAGCTTGAGGCGGACAGGGGCGAACTATGGCTACACCTTC. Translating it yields CASSLRRTGANYGYTF.

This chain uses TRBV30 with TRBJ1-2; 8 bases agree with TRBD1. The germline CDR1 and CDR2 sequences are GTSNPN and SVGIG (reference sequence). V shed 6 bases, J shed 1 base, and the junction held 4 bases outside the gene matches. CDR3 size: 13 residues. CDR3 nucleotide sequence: TGTGCCTGTACGACAGGGGATAACTATGGCTACACCTTC. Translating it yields CACTTGDNYGYTF.

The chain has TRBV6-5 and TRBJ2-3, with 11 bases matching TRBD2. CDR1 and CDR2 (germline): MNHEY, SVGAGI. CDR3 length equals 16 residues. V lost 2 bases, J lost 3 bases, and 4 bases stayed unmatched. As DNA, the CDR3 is TGTGCCAGCAGTTACGGGCTAGCGGGAGGTACAGATACGCAGTATTTT. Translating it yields CASSYGLAGGTDTQYF.

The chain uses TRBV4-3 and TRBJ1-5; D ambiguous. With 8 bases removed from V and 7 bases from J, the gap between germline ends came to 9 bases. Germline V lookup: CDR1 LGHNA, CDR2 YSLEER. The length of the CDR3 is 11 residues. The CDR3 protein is CASASLQPQHF. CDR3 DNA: TGCGCCAGCGCCTCCCTACAGCCCCAGCATTTT.

The CDR3 protein is CASSLGRGTATEAFF. The CDR3 DNA sequence: TGTGCCAGCAGTTTGGGCAGGGGGACGGCCACTGAAGCTTTCTTT. V usage is TRBV12-3 or TRBV12-4 and J usage is TRBJ1-1; 7 bases map to TRBD1. J lost 4 bases, V lost 3 bases, and 8 bases had no gene match. The CDR3 is 15 residues long.

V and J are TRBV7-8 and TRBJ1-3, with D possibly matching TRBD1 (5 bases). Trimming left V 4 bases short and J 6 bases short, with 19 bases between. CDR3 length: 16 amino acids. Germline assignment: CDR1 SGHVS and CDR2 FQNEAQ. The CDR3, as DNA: TGTGCCAGCAGCTGGGGCGGCAGGGTACGATCAAACACCATATATTTT. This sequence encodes CASSWGGRVRSNTIYF.

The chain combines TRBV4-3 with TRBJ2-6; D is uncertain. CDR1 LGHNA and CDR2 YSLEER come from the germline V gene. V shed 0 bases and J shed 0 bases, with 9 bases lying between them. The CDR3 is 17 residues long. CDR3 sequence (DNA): TGCGCCAGCAGCCAAGATAGGTCCAGCTCTGGGGCCAACGTCCTGACTTTC. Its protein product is CASSQDRSSSGANVLTF.

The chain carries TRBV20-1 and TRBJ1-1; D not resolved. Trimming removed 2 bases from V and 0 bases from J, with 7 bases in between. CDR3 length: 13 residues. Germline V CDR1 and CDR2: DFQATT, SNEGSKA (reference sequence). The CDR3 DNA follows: TGCAGTGCTAGAAATCCGGTGAACACTGAAGCTTTCTTT. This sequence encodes CSARNPVNTEAFF.

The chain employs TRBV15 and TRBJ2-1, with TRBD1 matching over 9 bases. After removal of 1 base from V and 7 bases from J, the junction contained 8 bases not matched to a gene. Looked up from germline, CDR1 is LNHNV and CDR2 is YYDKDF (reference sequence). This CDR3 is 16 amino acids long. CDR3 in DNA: TGTGCCACCAGCAGAGTAGGGACAGGGCGTGGAAATGAGCAGTTCTTC. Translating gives CATSRVGTGRGNEQFF.

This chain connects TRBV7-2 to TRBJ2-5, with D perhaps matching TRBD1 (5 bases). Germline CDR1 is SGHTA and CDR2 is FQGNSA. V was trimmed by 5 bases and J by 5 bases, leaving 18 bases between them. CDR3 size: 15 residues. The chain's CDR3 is CASSPQGQRQETQYF. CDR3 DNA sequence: TGTGCCAGCAGCCCCCAGGGCCAGCGTCAGGAGACCCAGTACTTC.

The CDR3 here is CSVQLGGADTQYF. In DNA, the CDR3 is TGCAGCGTTCAATTGGGTGGCGCAGATACGCAGTATTTT. This chain uses TRBV29-1 with TRBJ2-3; D gene ambiguous. The ends were cut back, 5 bases at V and 4 bases at J, with 13 bases in the middle. The CDR3 is 13 residues long. CDR1 and CDR2 (germline): SQVTM, ANQGSEA.